This is a list of T cell receptor beta chains from one sample in a study of T cells after yellow fever vaccination. One entry per CDR3 protein results from TCRdb running MiXCR on the 5' RACE reads. Of fewer than 400,000 distinct CDR3 sequences listed, approximately 11% are singletons. Sequencing was performed on CD4+ T cells sorted from PBMCs, taken 45 days after the yellow fever booster vaccination. The receptor set was obtained from a man aged 18 to 35 who received the YFV17D yellow fever vaccine. Each CDR3 is given with its conserved first and last residue. A D gene is named only where the DNA matches it firmly. Rows give clone size only sometimes, using once, few, many, or a class for an expanded clone.

cdr3_aa: CASSQDYRAGQPQHF; cdr3_nt: TGTGCCAGCAGCCAAGACTACAGGGCCGGTCAGCCCCAGCATTTT; cdr3_length: 15; d_call: NA; clone_size: NA; j_call: TRBJ1-5; v_call: TRBV4-2
cdr3_aa: CASSRGEKLFF; cdr3_nt: TGTGCCAGCAGCAGGGGCGAAAAACTGTTTTTT; cdr3_length: 11; d_call: NA; clone_size: NA; j_call: TRBJ1-4; v_call: TRBV11-2
cdr3_aa: CASSFVVSTDTQYF; cdr3_nt: TGTGCCAGCAGCTTTGTGGTGAGCACAGATACGCAGTATTTT; cdr3_length: 14; d_call: NA; clone_size: NA; j_call: TRBJ2-3; v_call: TRBV7-2
cdr3_aa: CASSLAAGGRGRETQYF; cdr3_nt: TGTGCCAGCAGCTTAGCAGCGGGGGGACGAGGGAGAGAGACCCAGTACTTC; cdr3_length: 17; d_call: TRBD2; clone_size: few; j_call: TRBJ2-5; v_call: TRBV7-3
cdr3_aa: CASTRTGDTGELFF; cdr3_nt: TGTGCCAGCACACGAACAGGGGACACCGGGGAGCTGTTTTTT; cdr3_length: 14; d_call: TRBD1; clone_size: few; j_call: TRBJ2-2; v_call: TRBV14
cdr3_aa: CASSSNRRNTEAFF; cdr3_nt: TGTGCCAGCAGTTCCAACCGTAGGAACACTGAAGCTTTCTTT; cdr3_length: 14; d_call: NA; clone_size: many; j_call: TRBJ1-1; v_call: TRBV6-5
cdr3_aa: CASSLAFRDVVCF; cdr3_nt: TGTGCCAGCAGCTTAGCCTTCCGGGACGTAGTATGCTTC; cdr3_length: 13; d_call: NA; clone_size: many; j_call: TRBJ2-5; v_call: TRBV7-9
cdr3_aa: CASSVGGRSITGELFF; cdr3_nt: TGTGCCAGCAGCGTAGGGGGCAGGAGTATCACCGGGGAGCTGTTTTTT; cdr3_length: 16; d_call: NA; clone_size: NA; j_call: TRBJ2-2; v_call: TRBV9
cdr3_aa: CSAAGAKNIQYF; cdr3_nt: TGCAGCGCTGCTGGCGCCAAAAACATTCAGTACTTC; cdr3_length: 12; d_call: NA; clone_size: many; j_call: TRBJ2-4; v_call: TRBV29-1
cdr3_aa: CASSPSGLAGTSSYNEQFF; cdr3_nt: TGTGCCAGCAGCCCATCAGGACTAGCGGGGACAAGCTCCTACAATGAGCAGTTCTTC; cdr3_length: 19; d_call: TRBD2; clone_size: once; j_call: TRBJ2-1; v_call: TRBV7-9
cdr3_aa: CSVIRTGDNYGYTF; cdr3_nt: TGCAGTGTGATCCGGACAGGGGATAACTATGGCTACACCTTC; cdr3_length: 14; d_call: TRBD1; clone_size: few; j_call: TRBJ1-2; v_call: TRBV20-1
cdr3_aa: CASSRATSGGQETQYF; cdr3_nt: TGTGCCAGCAGCCGTGCCACTAGCGGGGGGCAAGAGACCCAGTACTTC; cdr3_length: 16; d_call: TRBD2; clone_size: NA; j_call: TRBJ2-5; v_call: TRBV7-2
cdr3_aa: CASSFPGLNIQYF; cdr3_nt: TGTGCCAGCAGTTTCCCGGGGCTAAACATTCAGTACTTC; cdr3_length: 13; d_call: NA; clone_size: few; j_call: TRBJ2-4; v_call: TRBV6-1
cdr3_aa: CASQPGPSTDTQYF; cdr3_nt: TGTGCCAGTCAGCCGGGACCTAGCACAGATACGCAGTATTTT; cdr3_length: 14; d_call: NA; clone_size: NA; j_call: TRBJ2-3; v_call: TRBV6-6
cdr3_aa: CATSDMRTYTQYF; cdr3_nt: TGTGCCACCAGTGATATGAGGACGTATACGCAGTATTTT; cdr3_length: 13; d_call: NA; clone_size: few; j_call: TRBJ2-3; v_call: TRBV24-1
cdr3_aa: CASSYSFGQPQHF; cdr3_nt: TGTGCCAGCAGTTACTCGTTCGGCCAGCCCCAGCATTTT; cdr3_length: 13; d_call: NA; clone_size: NA; j_call: TRBJ1-5; v_call: TRBV6-5
cdr3_aa: CASRPQGDIQPQHF; cdr3_nt: TGTGCCAGCAGACCCCAGGGGGACATTCAGCCCCAGCATTTT; cdr3_length: 14; d_call: TRBD1; clone_size: NA; j_call: TRBJ1-5; v_call: TRBV12-3/TRBV12-4
cdr3_aa: CASSVRHGSGGSYEQYF; cdr3_nt: TGTGCCAGCAGCGTACGCCATGGTAGCGGGGGATCCTACGAGCAGTACTTC; cdr3_length: 17; d_call: TRBD2; clone_size: NA; j_call: TRBJ2-7; v_call: TRBV11-2
cdr3_aa: CASSSPTNTQYF; cdr3_nt: TGCGCCAGCAGTTCACCTACTAATACGCAGTATTTT; cdr3_length: 12; d_call: NA; clone_size: NA; j_call: TRBJ2-3; v_call: TRBV5-1
cdr3_aa: CASRRPGQGETQYF; cdr3_nt: TGTGCCAGCAGACGCCCGGGACAGGGGGAGACCCAGTACTTC; cdr3_length: 14; d_call: TRBD1; clone_size: NA; j_call: TRBJ2-5; v_call: TRBV7-8
cdr3_aa: CASNAQRNEKLFF; cdr3_nt: TGTGCCAGCAATGCACAGCGAAATGAAAAACTGTTTTTT; cdr3_length: 13; d_call: NA; clone_size: NA; j_call: TRBJ1-4; v_call: TRBV12-3/TRBV12-4
cdr3_aa: CASSQGRGDYGYTF; cdr3_nt: TGCGCCAGCAGCCAAGGCAGAGGGGACTATGGCTACACCTTC; cdr3_length: 14; d_call: NA; clone_size: few; j_call: TRBJ1-2; v_call: TRBV4-3
cdr3_aa: CASSYSFEETSTDTQYF; cdr3_nt: TGTGCCAGCAGTTACTCGTTCGAGGAAACTAGCACAGATACGCAGTATTTT; cdr3_length: 17; d_call: NA; clone_size: many; j_call: TRBJ2-3; v_call: TRBV6-2/TRBV6-3
cdr3_aa: CASSRGTQLNTDTQYF; cdr3_nt: TGCGCCAGCAGCCGCGGGACTCAACTCAACACAGATACGCAGTATTTT; cdr3_length: 16; d_call: NA; clone_size: few; j_call: TRBJ2-3; v_call: TRBV5-1
cdr3_aa: CASTRDLAAIDTGGELFF; cdr3_nt: TGTGCCAGCACTCGTGACTTGGCGGCGATAGACACGGGCGGGGAGCTGTTTTTT; cdr3_length: 18; d_call: NA; clone_size: many; j_call: TRBJ2-2; v_call: TRBV7-2
cdr3_aa: CSVSEQPYSPLHF; cdr3_nt: TGCAGCGTTAGTGAACAGCCATATTCACCCCTCCACTTT; cdr3_length: 13; d_call: NA; clone_size: once; j_call: TRBJ1-6; v_call: TRBV29-1
cdr3_aa: CASSLTGRGTEAFF; cdr3_nt: TGCGCCAGCAGCTTAACAGGGAGGGGGACTGAAGCTTTCTTT; cdr3_length: 14; d_call: NA; clone_size: few; j_call: TRBJ1-1; v_call: TRBV4-3
cdr3_aa: CSAREGNTGELFF; cdr3_nt: TGCAGTGCTAGAGAGGGGAACACCGGGGAGCTGTTTTTT; cdr3_length: 13; d_call: NA; clone_size: NA; j_call: TRBJ2-2; v_call: TRBV20-1
cdr3_aa: CASSSSGTSGYNEQFF; cdr3_nt: TGTGCCAGCAGTTCCTCCGGGACTAGCGGGTACAATGAGCAGTTCTTC; cdr3_length: 16; d_call: TRBD2; clone_size: few; j_call: TRBJ2-1; v_call: TRBV12-3/TRBV12-4
cdr3_aa: CASSLERPGANVLTF; cdr3_nt: TGCGCCAGCAGCTTGGAGAGGCCTGGGGCCAACGTCCTGACTTTC; cdr3_length: 15; d_call: NA; clone_size: many; j_call: TRBJ2-6; v_call: TRBV5-1
cdr3_aa: CDSSQDLRGPTEAFF; cdr3_nt: TGCGACAGCAGCCAAGATCTCAGGGGACCCACTGAAGCTTTCTTT; cdr3_length: 15; d_call: NA; clone_size: NA; j_call: TRBJ1-1; v_call: TRBV4-3
cdr3_aa: CASSSGRSYGYTF; cdr3_nt: TGTGCCAGCAGTTCAGGGAGGAGCTATGGCTACACCTTC; cdr3_length: 13; d_call: NA; clone_size: NA; j_call: TRBJ1-2; v_call: TRBV12-3/TRBV12-4